Sequencing of this TCR beta chain was carried out in a study of yellow fever vaccine responses in identical twins. Overall study findings and caveats: Vaccine-induced T cell responses in twins were reportedly observed to appear partly convergent, partly personalized.

In its sample, this clonotype was seen a few times. Antigen unknown. The V gene lost 4 bases and the J gene lost 0 bases, with 7 bases spanning the gap. This CDR3 contains 12 residues. Looked up from germline, CDR1 is SQVTM and CDR2 is ANQGSEA. One entry per CDR3 protein, called by TCRdb with MiXCR from the RT-PCR reads. The repertoire holds fewer than 2,000 distinct CDR3 sequences, with around four fifths as singletons. Sequenced material: T cells from blood (PBMCs), unsorted or a sorted subset (not recorded which), taken before or after yellow fever vaccination (not recorded which). This chain links TRBV29-1 with TRBJ2-7; maybe TRBD2 (5 bases). The sequence came from a woman under 30 who received the yellow fever vaccine. CDR3 sequence (DNA): TGCAGCGTTGGGAGGAACTCCTACGAGCAGTACTTC. This encodes CSVGRNSYEQYF.